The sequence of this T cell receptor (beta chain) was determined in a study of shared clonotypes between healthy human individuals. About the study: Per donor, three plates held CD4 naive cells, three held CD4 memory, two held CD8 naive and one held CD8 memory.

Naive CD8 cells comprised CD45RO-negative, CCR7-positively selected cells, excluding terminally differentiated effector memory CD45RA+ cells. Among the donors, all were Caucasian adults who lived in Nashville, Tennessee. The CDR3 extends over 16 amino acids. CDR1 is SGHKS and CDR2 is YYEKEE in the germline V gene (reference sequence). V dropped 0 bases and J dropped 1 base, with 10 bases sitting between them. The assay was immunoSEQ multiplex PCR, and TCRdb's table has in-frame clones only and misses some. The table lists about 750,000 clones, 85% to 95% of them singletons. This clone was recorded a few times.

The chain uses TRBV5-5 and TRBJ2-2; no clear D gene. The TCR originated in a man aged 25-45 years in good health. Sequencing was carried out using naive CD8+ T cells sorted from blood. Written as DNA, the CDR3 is TGTGCCAGCAGCTTGGGGGCGGACCGGAACACCGGGGAGCTGTTTTTT. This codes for CASSLGADRNTGELFF.